These 21 T cell receptor beta chains share one sample of origin, sequenced in a study of blood T cells in healthy people across ages. For the second PCR, which ran for about 7 to 12 cycles, a sample-barcoded 5' primer and a J-beta primer mix were used. In TCRdb, the 5' RACE reads were re-called with MiXCR into one record per CDR3 protein. Here the sample spans some 880,000 distinct CDR3 sequences, 35% to 40% being singletons. Material for sequencing was blood. All receptors derive from a man between 18 and 35 years old in good health.

This clonotype was picked up a small number of times. The chain employs TRBV6-1 and TRBJ2-1; 7 positions agree with TRBD2. CDR3 length equals 16 residues. Germline V gene sequence: CDR1 MNHNS, CDR2 SASEGT. V lost 0 bases to trimming and J lost 4 bases; unmatched junction nucleotides: 6. CDR3 sequence (DNA): TGTGCCAGCAGTGAAGCTTGGCGGGGGAGGTACAATGAGCAGTTCTTC. Translation: CASSEAWRGRYNEQFF.

V is TRBV20-1 and J is TRBJ2-7; weak D call: TRBD2 (6 bases). Trimming left V 0 bases short and J 7 bases short, with 16 bases between. CDR1 and CDR2 from the germline V gene are DFQATT and SNEGSKA (reference sequence). CDR3 length: 14 residues. CDR3 bases: TGCAGTGCTAGAGAAGCCCGGGGGTACAATGAGCAGTACTTC. Translating gives CSAREARGYNEQYF.

The chain couples TRBV20-1 to TRBJ2-1; D ambiguous. CDR1 and CDR2 (germline): DFQATT, SNEGSKA (reference sequence). The CDR3 runs 11 residues. Trimming removed 7 bases at V and 6 bases at J, with 10 bases between. The CDR3 sequence: CSVPVSNEQFF. As DNA, the CDR3 is TGCAGTGTTCCAGTCTCCAATGAGCAGTTCTTC.

The chain employs TRBV29-1 and TRBJ1-2; a weak D match, TRBD1 (6 bases). Germline CDR1 reads SQVTM; CDR2 reads ANQGSEA. Trimming cost V 0 bases and J 6 bases, with 14 bases left between them. The CDR3 is 14 amino acids. The CDR3, as DNA: TGCAGCGTTGAAGATCGGACGGCAGGGGATGGCTACACCTTC. This codes for CSVEDRTAGDGYTF.

This clonotype was seen only a few times. V is TRBV6-6 and J is TRBJ1-6; a possible D gene is TRBD1 (5 bases). Germline values: CDR1 MNHNY, CDR2 SVGAGI (reference sequence). The CDR3 sequence is 15 residues long. Trimming took 6 bases from V and 6 from J, leaving 15 bases between them. The chain's CDR3 is CASSDGGVSNSPLHF. As DNA, the CDR3 is TGTGCCAGCAGCGACGGGGGAGTGAGTAATTCACCCCTCCACTTT.

This clonotype has at least ten counts. V gene TRBV20-1 combines with J gene TRBJ2-7; possibly TRBD1 for D (7 bases). V shed 5 bases and J shed 6 bases, with 17 bases lying between them. This CDR3 region has 13 residues. CDR1 and CDR2 (germline): DFQATT, SNEGSKA (reference sequence). CDR3 in amino acids: CSAPDREVGEQYF. CDR3 DNA: TGCAGTGCTCCCGACAGGGAGGTCGGCGAGCAGTACTTC.

This clonotype has a handful of counts. The V and J genes are TRBV21-1 and TRBJ2-4; the table's D gene call, TRBD2, was not cross checked with the DNA. TRBV21-1 is assigned pseudogene status. CDR3 size: 19 residues. The DNA for the CDR3 is TGTGCCAGCAGCCAGTCGAGGACTAGCGGAGATCTAGCCAAAAACATTCAGTACTTC. Its protein is CASSQSRTSGDLAKNIQYF.

This clonotype was counted at least ten times. This chain uses TRBV12-3 or TRBV12-4 with TRBJ2-7; the D is unclear. CDR3 size: 12 residues. V lost 5 bases, J lost 5 bases, and 10 bases lay in between. The CDR3 here is CASSGAQDEQYF. CDR3 bases: TGTGCCAGCAGTGGAGCCCAAGACGAGCAGTACTTC.

The chain carries TRBV12-3 or TRBV12-4 and TRBJ2-5, with 7 bases identical to TRBD1. The CDR3 has 14 residues. J lost 5 bases, V lost 5 bases, and 8 bases had no gene match. DNA of the CDR3: TGTGCCAGCAGTACCCGACAGGGTGGTGAGACCCAGTACTTC. Its protein is CASSTRQGGETQYF.

The genes are TRBV18 and TRBJ1-2, with a weak D call TRBD1 (6 bases). The CDR3 runs 13 residues. Trimming shortened V by 5 bases and J by 8 bases, and 15 bases separated the two germline ends. The germline V gene encodes CDR1 KGHSH and CDR2 LQKENI. The CDR3 spells CASSANRDSGYTF. The CDR3 region has the DNA TGTGCCAGCTCAGCGAACAGGGATTCGGGCTACACCTTC.

The J gene is TRBJ1-1, the V gene TRBV5-1, with unresolved D. V was trimmed by 7 bases and J by 3 bases, leaving 16 bases between them. Germline V lookup: CDR1 SGHRS, CDR2 YFSETQ. The CDR3 runs 14 residues. CDR3 DNA: TGCGCCAGCGCTCCCGGGAATCTGGACACTGAAGCTTTCTTT. This sequence encodes CASAPGNLDTEAFF.

This sequence joins TRBV2 and TRBJ1-5; D not resolved. The germline V gene encodes CDR1 SNHLY and CDR2 FYNNEI. CDR3 length equals 13 residues. V lost 6 bases and J 7 bases, leaving 13 bases between the germline ends. CDR3 residues: CASRDGSGQPQHF. The CDR3 nucleotides are TGTGCCAGCAGGGACGGGTCGGGGCAGCCCCAGCATTTT. The whole variable domain, filled in from reference TRBV2 and TRBJ1-5, reads EPEVTQTPSHQVTQMGQEVILRCVPISNHLYFYWYRQILGQKVEFLVSFYNNEISEKSEIFDDQFSVERPDGSNFTLKIRSTKLEDSAMYFCASRDGSGQPQHFGDGTRLSIL.

This clonotype was observed a single time. The V and J genes are TRBV7-9 and TRBJ2-7; 9 bases align to TRBD2. With 4 bases clipped from V and 7 bases from J, the junction kept 11 bases outside the gene matches. The CDR3 has 15 residues. Per the germline V gene, CDR1 is SEHNR and CDR2 is FQNEAQ (reference sequence). CDR3 sequence reads: CASSSISGSYNEQYF. The DNA of the CDR3 is TGTGCCAGCAGCTCAATTAGCGGGAGCTACAATGAGCAGTACTTC.

In its sample, this clonotype was seen a few times. The V gene is TRBV9, the J gene TRBJ2-3, with 7 nucleotides matching TRBD2. Germline assignment: CDR1 SGDLS and CDR2 YYNGEE. Trimming removed 4 bases from V and 2 bases from J; junction bases left unmatched: 4. The CDR3 is 14 amino acids. In nucleotides, the CDR3 is TGTGCCAGCAGCCCGCGGGGGTACACAGATACGCAGTATTTT. It yields the protein CASSPRGYTDTQYF.

V is TRBV4-2 and J is TRBJ2-5, with D uncertain. This CDR3 has 14 amino acids. Trimming stripped 1 base from V and 5 bases from J, with 11 bases between. Per germline, CDR1 LGHNA and CDR2 YNFKEQ. CDR3 loop: CASSQGLVGETQYF. CDR3 bases: TGTGCCAGCAGCCAAGGTCTAGTGGGGGAGACCCAGTACTTC.

The gene calls are TRBV20-1 and TRBJ2-7, with D tentatively TRBD2 (6 bases). The CDR3 has 13 residues. The germline V and J ends were trimmed by 3 bases and 3 bases, with 12 bases remaining between them. Germline V lookup: CDR1 DFQATT, CDR2 SNEGSKA (reference sequence). The chain's CDR3 is CSASRDSFYEQYF. DNA for the CDR3: TGCAGTGCTAGCAGGGACTCGTTCTACGAGCAGTACTTC.

V usage is TRBV12-3 or TRBV12-4 and J usage is TRBJ1-5, with D perhaps matching TRBD1 (5 bases). V was cut by 6 bases and J by 6 bases, with 18 bases left in between. CDR3 length: 15 residues. The CDR3 coding sequence is TGTGCCAGCAGCCCAGGCGGGGGTTACGGTCAGCCCCAGCATTTT. Residues: CASSPGGGYGQPQHF.

The count of this clonotype is one. A much larger clone differs by one base, so this may be a read error. This chain joins TRBV12-3 or TRBV12-4 and TRBJ2-7; D possibly matches TRBD1 or TRBD2 (5 bases each). The V end was cut by 5 bases, the J end by 0 bases, with 14 bases between. This CDR3 region has 15 residues. The CDR3 loop reads CASSMGAGSSYEQYF. CDR3 bases: TGTGCCAGCAGTATGGGTGCAGGGAGCTCCTACGAGCAGTACTTC.

This clonotype came up a few times. This chain connects TRBV5-6 to TRBJ2-6, with D uncertain. The V and J ends lost 4 bases and 1 base respectively, with 15 bases between them. The CDR3 spans 17 residues. Germline CDR1 SGHDT, CDR2 YYEEEE. The CDR3 sequence is CASSLVQTGSGANVLTF. In nucleotides, the CDR3 is TGTGCCAGCAGCCTGGTACAGACGGGTTCTGGGGCCAACGTCCTGACTTTC.

This clonotype occurred a few times. CDR3 in DNA: TGCAGTGCTAGAGATCGAGACAGGGGATTTGAGGGCTACACCTTC. This codes for CSARDRDRGFEGYTF. V is TRBV20-1 and J is TRBJ1-2; 8 bases map to TRBD1. Germline trimming cut 0 bases from V and 8 bases from J; bases unmatched to any gene: 11. The CDR3 consists of 15 residues. Germline CDR1 DFQATT, CDR2 SNEGSKA (reference sequence).

The chain couples TRBV7-2 to TRBJ1-4; a possible D gene is TRBD1 (5 bases). Trimming shortened V by 1 base and J by 3 bases, and 9 bases separated the two germline ends. Germline-derived CDR1 and CDR2 are SGHTA and FQGNSA. The CDR3 has 15 residues. CDR3 protein: CASSLVRGSNEKLFF. The DNA of the CDR3 is TGTGCCAGCAGCTTAGTCCGGGGCTCTAATGAAAAACTGTTTTTT.